The T cell receptor (beta chain) under discussion was sequenced for a study of shared clonotypes between healthy human individuals. As handled by the study authors: ImmunoSEQ yielded junction-only sequences lacking quality scores, so filtering differed. Assay used: immunoSEQ multiplex PCR; TCRdb lists only in-frame clones, some missing. The V and J calls and clone size were taken over from that table, and D and trimming were inferred from the DNA. The data hold 1,500,000 or so clones, with 97% to 99% observed a single time. All the donors were Caucasian adults who lived in Nashville, Tennessee. In germline, CDR1 is SGHRS, CDR2 YFSETQ. The CDR3 loop spans 16 amino acids. The V end was cut by 4 bases, the J end by 5 bases, with 22 bases between.

The TCR originated in a young man in good health. The chain carries TRBV5-1 and TRBJ2-7; TRBD1 or TRBD2 may be the D gene (6 bases each). Source material: naive CD4+ T cells sorted from blood. The subset here: CD45RA+ positively selected. The CDR3 DNA is TGCGCCAGCAGCGGAGGGACAAAAAAGGAGCTTAACGAGCAGTACTTC. Encoded protein: CASSGGTKKELNEQYF.